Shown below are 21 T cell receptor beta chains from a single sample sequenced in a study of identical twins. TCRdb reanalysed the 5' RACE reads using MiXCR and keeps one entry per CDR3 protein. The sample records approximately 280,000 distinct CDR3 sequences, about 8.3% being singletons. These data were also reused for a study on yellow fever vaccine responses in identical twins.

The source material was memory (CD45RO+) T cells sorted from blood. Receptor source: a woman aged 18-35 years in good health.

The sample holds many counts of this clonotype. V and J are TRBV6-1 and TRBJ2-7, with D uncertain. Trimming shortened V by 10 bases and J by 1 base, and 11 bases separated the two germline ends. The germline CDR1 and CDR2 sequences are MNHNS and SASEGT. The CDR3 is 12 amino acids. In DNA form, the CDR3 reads TGTGCCACCCGAGGAGATTCCTACGAGCAGTACGTC. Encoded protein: CATRGDSYEQYV.

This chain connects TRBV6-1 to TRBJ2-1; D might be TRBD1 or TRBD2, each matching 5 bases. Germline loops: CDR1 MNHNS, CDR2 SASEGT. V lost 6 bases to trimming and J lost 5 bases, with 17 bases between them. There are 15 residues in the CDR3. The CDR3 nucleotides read TGTGCCAGCAGCCGGTACCGGGACGGTGACAATGAGCAGTTCTTC. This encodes CASSRYRDGDNEQFF.

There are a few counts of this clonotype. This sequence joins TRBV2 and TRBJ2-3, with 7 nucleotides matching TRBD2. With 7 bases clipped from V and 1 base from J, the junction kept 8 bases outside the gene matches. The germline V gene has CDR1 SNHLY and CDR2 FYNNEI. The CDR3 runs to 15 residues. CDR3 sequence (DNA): TGTGCCAGCATCGCAAGCGGGATGGGCACAGATACGCAGTATTTT. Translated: CASIASGMGTDTQYF. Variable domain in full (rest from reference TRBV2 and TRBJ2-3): EPEVTQTPSHQVTQMGQEVILRCVPISNHLYFYWYRQILGQKVEFLVSFYNNEISEKSEIFDDQFSVERPDGSNFTLKIRSTKLEDSAMYFCASIASGMGTDTQYFGPGTRLTVL.

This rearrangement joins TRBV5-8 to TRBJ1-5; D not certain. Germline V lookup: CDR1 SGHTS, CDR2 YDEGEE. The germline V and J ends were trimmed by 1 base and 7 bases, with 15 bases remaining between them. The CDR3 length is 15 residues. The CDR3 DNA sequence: TGTGCCAGCAGCTTGTCGGCAGGTCTTAGGCAGCCCCAGCATTTT. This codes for CASSLSAGLRQPQHF.

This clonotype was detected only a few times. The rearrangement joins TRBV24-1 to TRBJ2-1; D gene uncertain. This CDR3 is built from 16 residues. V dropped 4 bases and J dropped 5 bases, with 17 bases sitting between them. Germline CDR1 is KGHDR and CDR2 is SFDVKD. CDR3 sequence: CATSEKASKRNNEQFF. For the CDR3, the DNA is TGTGCCACCAGTGAGAAAGCCTCCAAAAGGAACAATGAGCAGTTCTTC.

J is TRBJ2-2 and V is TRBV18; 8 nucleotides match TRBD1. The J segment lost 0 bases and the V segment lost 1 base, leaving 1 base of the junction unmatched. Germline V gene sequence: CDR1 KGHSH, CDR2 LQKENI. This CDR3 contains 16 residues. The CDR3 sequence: CASSPRQGSNTGELFF. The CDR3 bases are TGTGCCAGCTCACCACGACAGGGGTCGAACACCGGGGAGCTGTTTTTT.

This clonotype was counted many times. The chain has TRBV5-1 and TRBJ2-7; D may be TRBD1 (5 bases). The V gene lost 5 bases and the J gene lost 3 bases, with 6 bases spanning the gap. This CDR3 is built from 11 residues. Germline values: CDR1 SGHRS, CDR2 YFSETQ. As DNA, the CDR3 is TGCGCCAGCAGACAGGACTACGAGCAGTACTTC. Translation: CASRQDYEQYF.

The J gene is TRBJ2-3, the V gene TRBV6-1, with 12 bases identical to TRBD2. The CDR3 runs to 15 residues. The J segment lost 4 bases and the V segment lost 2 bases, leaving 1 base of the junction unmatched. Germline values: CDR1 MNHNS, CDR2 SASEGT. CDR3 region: CASSESSGGADTQYF. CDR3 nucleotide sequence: TGTGCCAGCAGTGAATCTAGCGGGGGGGCAGATACGCAGTATTTT.

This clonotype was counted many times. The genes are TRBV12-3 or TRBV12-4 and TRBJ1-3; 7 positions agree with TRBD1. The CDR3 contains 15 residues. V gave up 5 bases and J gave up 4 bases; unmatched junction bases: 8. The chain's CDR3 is CASSLLTGFGNTIYF. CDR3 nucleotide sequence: TGTGCCAGCAGTCTCTTGACAGGGTTCGGAAACACCATATATTTT.

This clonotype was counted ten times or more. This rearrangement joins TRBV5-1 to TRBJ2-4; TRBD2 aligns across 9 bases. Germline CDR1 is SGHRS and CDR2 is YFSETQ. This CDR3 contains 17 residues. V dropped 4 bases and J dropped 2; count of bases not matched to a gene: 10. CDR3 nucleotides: TGCGCCAGCAGCGTGTTTAGCGGGAGTGAGACCAAAAACATTCAGTACTTC. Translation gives CASSVFSGSETKNIQYF. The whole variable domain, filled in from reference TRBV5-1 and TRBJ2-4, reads KAGVTQTPRYLIKTRGQQVTLSCSPISGHRSVSWYQQTPGQGLQFLFEYFSETQRNKGNFPGRFSGRQFSNSRSEMNVSTLELGDSALYLCASSVFSGSETKNIQYFGAGTRLSVL.

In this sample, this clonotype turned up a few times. CDR3 in amino acids: CSARGPGHYNEQFF. DNA of the CDR3: TGCAGTGCTAGAGGTCCGGGACACTACAATGAGCAGTTCTTC. The chain recombines TRBV20-1 with TRBJ2-1, with a weak D call TRBD1 (6 bases). The V gene lost 1 base and the J gene lost 3 bases, with 10 bases spanning the gap. Looked up from germline, CDR1 is DFQATT and CDR2 is SNEGSKA (reference sequence). The length of the CDR3 is 14 residues.

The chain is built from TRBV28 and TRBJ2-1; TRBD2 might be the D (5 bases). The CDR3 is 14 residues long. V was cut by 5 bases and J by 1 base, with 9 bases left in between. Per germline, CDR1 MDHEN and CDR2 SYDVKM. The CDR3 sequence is CASSGSWSYNEQFF. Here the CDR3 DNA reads TGTGCCAGCAGTGGGAGTTGGTCCTACAATGAGCAGTTCTTC. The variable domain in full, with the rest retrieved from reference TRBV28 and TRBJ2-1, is DVKVTQSSRYLVKRTGEKVFLECVQDMDHENMFWYRQDPGLGLRLIYFSYDVKMKEKGDIPEGYSVSREKKERFSLILESASTNQTSMYLCASSGSWSYNEQFFGPGTRLTVL.

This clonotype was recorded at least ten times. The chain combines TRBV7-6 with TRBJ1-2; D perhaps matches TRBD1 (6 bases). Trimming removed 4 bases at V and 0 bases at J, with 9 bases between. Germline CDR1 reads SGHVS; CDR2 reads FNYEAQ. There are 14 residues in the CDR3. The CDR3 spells CASSSRQANYGYTF. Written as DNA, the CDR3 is TGTGCCAGCAGCTCCCGACAGGCTAACTATGGCTACACCTTC.

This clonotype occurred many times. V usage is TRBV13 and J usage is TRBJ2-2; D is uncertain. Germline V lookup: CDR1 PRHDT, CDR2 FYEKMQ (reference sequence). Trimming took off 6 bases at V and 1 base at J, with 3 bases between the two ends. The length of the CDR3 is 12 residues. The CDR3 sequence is CASRKNTGELFF. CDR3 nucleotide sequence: TGTGCCAGCAGGAAGAACACCGGGGAGCTGTTTTTT.

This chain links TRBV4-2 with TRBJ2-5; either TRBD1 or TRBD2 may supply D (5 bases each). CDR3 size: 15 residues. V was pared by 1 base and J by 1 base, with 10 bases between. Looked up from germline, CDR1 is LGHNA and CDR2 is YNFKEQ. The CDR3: CASSQASGTQETQYF. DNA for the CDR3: TGTGCCAGCAGCCAAGCGTCCGGGACCCAAGAGACCCAGTACTTC.

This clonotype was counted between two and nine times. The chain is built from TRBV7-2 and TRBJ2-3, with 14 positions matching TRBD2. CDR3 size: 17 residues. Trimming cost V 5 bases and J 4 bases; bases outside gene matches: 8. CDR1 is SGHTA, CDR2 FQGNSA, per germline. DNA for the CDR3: TGTGCCAGCAGCCAGAGACTAGCGGGGGGGCTGGCAGATACGCAGTATTTT. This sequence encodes CASSQRLAGGLADTQYF.

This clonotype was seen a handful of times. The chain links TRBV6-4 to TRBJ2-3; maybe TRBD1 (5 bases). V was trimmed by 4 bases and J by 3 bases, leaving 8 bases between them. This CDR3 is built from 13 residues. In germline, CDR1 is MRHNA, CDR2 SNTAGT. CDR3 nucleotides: TGTGCCAGCAGTGTTCAGGGAACAGATACGCAGTATTTT. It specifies CASSVQGTDTQYF.

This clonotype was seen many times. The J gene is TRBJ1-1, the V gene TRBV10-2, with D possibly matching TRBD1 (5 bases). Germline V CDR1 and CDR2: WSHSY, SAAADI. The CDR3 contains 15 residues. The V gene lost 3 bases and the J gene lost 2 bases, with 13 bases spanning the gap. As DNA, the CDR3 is TGCGCCAGCAGTGACCCAGGGCAGGGAAACACTGAAGCTTTCTTT. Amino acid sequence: CASSDPGQGNTEAFF.

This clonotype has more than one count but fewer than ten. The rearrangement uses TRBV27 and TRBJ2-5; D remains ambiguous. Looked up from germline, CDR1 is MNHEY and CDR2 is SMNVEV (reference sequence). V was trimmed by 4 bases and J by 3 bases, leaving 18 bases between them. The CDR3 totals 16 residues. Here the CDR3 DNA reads TGTGCCAGCAGTTCCCAAGTACTTAACCTTAAAGAGACCCAGTACTTC. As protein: CASSSQVLNLKETQYF.

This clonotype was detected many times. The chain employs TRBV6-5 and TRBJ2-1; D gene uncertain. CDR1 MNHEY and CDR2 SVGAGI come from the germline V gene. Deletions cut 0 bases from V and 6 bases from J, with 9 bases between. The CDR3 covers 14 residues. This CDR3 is CASSYSAQANEQFF. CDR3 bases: TGTGCCAGCAGTTACTCGGCTCAAGCCAATGAGCAGTTCTTC.

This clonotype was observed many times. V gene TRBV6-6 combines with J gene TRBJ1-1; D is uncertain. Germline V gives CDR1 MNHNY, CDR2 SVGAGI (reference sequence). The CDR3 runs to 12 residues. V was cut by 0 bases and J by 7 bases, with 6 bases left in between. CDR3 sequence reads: CASSYSMVEAFF. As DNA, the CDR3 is TGTGCCAGCAGTTACTCAATGGTTGAAGCTTTCTTT.